This TCR beta chain was retrieved from a study of graft-versus-host responses after intestinal transplantation. Across the study: Multivisceral, liver-intestinal, or isolated intestinal transplants were performed in recipients. Recipients across the board were started on anti-thymocyte globulin induction, then kept on tacrolimus and steroids for two to four years. Study results and limitations: The recipient marrow held GvH clones, and some of them showed up first in ileum or blood. Early post-transplant HvG declines were associated with peak circulating GvH clone levels.

Produced via immunoSEQ multiplex PCR; TCRdb's table is partial and in-frame only. There are 90,000 to 95,000 clones in the sample; about 93% occur only once, and 0.45% to 0.6% lies in the top ten. V lost 0 bases to trimming and J lost 5 bases, with 8 bases between them. CDR3 length equals 13 residues. Germline CDR1 GTSNPN, CDR2 SVGIG (reference sequence). A single count supports this clone. The antigen is not known. This TCR was sampled from a human donor who received an intestinal transplant. The chain couples TRBV30 to TRBJ2-1, with D uncertain. The sample in question was unstimulated CD8+ T cells sorted from spleen or lymph node cells, obtained before intestinal transplant. CDR3 sequence reads: CAWSVGPHNEQFF. CDR3 sequence (DNA): TGTGCCTGGAGTGTGGGCCCCCACAATGAGCAGTTCTTC.